These T cell receptor beta chains were read from a single sample in a study of patients and donors after allogeneic stem cell transplantation. TCRdb called the RT-PCR reads again in MiXCR, with one record for every CDR3 protein. Among about 230,000 distinct CDR3 sequences listed, 13% to 15% were seen once. The sequencing sample was made of blood, either unsorted or a sorted T cell fraction (not recorded which). The receptor set was obtained from a human donor who was either an allogeneic HSCT recipient or a stem cell or donor lymphocyte infusion donor (not recorded which). It is not recorded whose cells these are; they may come from a transplant donor. CDR3s include the opening cysteine and the closing phenylalanine or tryptophan. The D gene is left open where the match is weak. Expanded clones are given a class, and other clones once, few, many or no size at all.

size	V	J	D	DNA	CDR3
few	TRBV6-1	TRBJ2-2	-	TGTGCCAGCAGTGAACTAGCGAGGAACACCGGGGAGCTGTTTTTT	CASSELARNTGELFF
few	TRBV5-1	TRBJ2-7	TRBD1	TGCGCCAGCAGCTTATCAGGGGGCCTCTACGAGCAGTACTTC	CASSLSGGLYEQYF
-	TRBV24-1	TRBJ2-1	TRBD1	TGTGCCACCGGGACAGGGGGCGAAAATGAGCAGTTCTTC	CATGTGGENEQFF
-	TRBV4-2	TRBJ2-3	-	TGTGCCAGCAGCCAAGATGGGAGCTCCAACACAGATACGCAGTATTTT	CASSQDGSSNTDTQYF
many	TRBV20-1	TRBJ2-2	-	TGCAGTGCTAGAGATCTGAGCGCCGGGGAGCTGTTTTTT	CSARDLSAGELFF
-	TRBV20-1	TRBJ1-2	TRBD1	TGCACCGCACCCCTGAGGGGGCTCTACACCTTC	CTAPLRGLYTF
-	TRBV7-2	TRBJ2-1	TRBD2	TGTGCCAGCAGCCCGGGGACTAGCGGAGTATACAATGAGCAGTTCTTC	CASSPGTSGVYNEQFF
many	TRBV6-1	TRBJ2-2	-	TGTGCCAGCATCTCAACAGGGAGAGGGACCGGGGAGCTGTTTTTT	CASISTGRGTGELFF
few	TRBV6-6	TRBJ1-5	-	TGTGCCAGCAGTTTCGGGACCGCTAAGCCCCAGCATTTT	CASSFGTAKPQHF
-	TRBV20-1	TRBJ2-5	TRBD2	TGCAGTGCTAGAGACCGGGGGGGGATAAGGGAGACCCAGTACTTC	CSARDRGGIRETQYF
-	TRBV9	TRBJ2-2	TRBD1	TGTGCCAGCAACCAGGGACAGTTCAACACCGGGGAGCTGTTTTTT	CASNQGQFNTGELFF
-	TRBV4-1	TRBJ1-6	-	TGCGCCAGCAGCCCGCGTTTGATCAGCTCCTATAATTCACCCCTCCACTTT	CASSPRLISSYNSPLHF
many	TRBV9	TRBJ1-2	TRBD1	TGTGCCAGCAGCGTCTTTGATCGGACAGGGAACTATGGCTACACCTTC	CASSVFDRTGNYGYTF
many	TRBV27	TRBJ1-6	-	TGTGCCAGCAGTTTATCGTGGAGGGGAGATTCACCCCTCCACTTT	CASSLSWRGDSPLHF
many	TRBV18	TRBJ2-2	-	TGTGCCAGCTCACCACCAAGACGAGATAAAGCCTACACCGGGGAGCTGTTTTTT	CASSPPRRDKAYTGELFF
few	TRBV11-2	TRBJ2-2	-	TGTGCCAGCAGCCAGGACTATTCCGGGGAGCTGTTTTTT	CASSQDYSGELFF
-	TRBV5-1	TRBJ2-1	TRBD2	TGCGCCAGCAGCTTGGATGGGAGGGCCTCCAATGAGCAGTTCTTC	CASSLDGRASNEQFF
-	TRBV15	TRBJ1-1	-	TGTGCCACCAGCAGAGATATGGTGGTCACTGAAGCTTTCTTT	CATSRDMVVTEAFF
few	TRBV19	TRBJ2-5	-	TGTGCCAGTAGTTTAGAAAGCATCCAGTACTTC	CASSLESIQYF
few	TRBV5-4	TRBJ2-4	TRBD2	TGTGCCAGCAGTCGTAGTTTAGCGGGCAATCAGTACTTC	CASSRSLAGNQYF
few	TRBV25-1	TRBJ2-3	-	TGTGCCAGCAAGGGGGCAGATACGCAGTATTTT	CASKGADTQYF
many	TRBV3-1	TRBJ2-2	-	TGTGCCAGCAGCCAAGAAGAGCGGCTGAACACCGGGGAGCTGTTTTTT	CASSQEERLNTGELFF
-	TRBV7-9	TRBJ2-1	TRBD2	TGTGCCAGCAGGTTCCAGCGGGAGGATAATGAGCAGTTCTTC	CASRFQREDNEQFF
-	TRBV5-5	TRBJ2-2	-	TGTGCCAGCAGCTTTATACAGGGGAACACCGGGGAGCTGTTTTTT	CASSFIQGNTGELFF
many	TRBV5-1	TRBJ2-1	-	TGCGCCAGCAGCCCAGGGACTCCTGGGGCCTACAATGAGCAGTTCTTC	CASSPGTPGAYNEQFF
-	TRBV9	TRBJ2-2	-	TGTGCCAGCAGCGCGGACGGGGCGAACACCGGGGAGCTGTTTTTT	CASSADGANTGELFF
few	TRBV20-1	TRBJ2-1	-	TGCAGTGCTAGAGATATAGCGGCCTCCTACAATGAGCAGTTCTTC	CSARDIAASYNEQFF
-	TRBV7-9	TRBJ2-1	TRBD2	TGTGCCAGCAGACCTGCGGGGGGCCCGGCCAATGAGCAGTTCTTC	CASRPAGGPANEQFF